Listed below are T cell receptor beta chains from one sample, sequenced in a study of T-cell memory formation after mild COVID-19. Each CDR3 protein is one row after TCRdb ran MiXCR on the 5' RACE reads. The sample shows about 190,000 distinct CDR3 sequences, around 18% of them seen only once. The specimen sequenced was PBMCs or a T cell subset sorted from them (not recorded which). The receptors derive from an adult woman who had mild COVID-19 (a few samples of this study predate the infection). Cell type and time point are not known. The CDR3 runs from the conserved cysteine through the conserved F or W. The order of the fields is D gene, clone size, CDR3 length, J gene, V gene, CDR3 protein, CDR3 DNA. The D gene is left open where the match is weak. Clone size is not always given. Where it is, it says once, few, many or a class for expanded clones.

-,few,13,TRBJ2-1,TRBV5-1,CASSTSRMNEQFF,TGCGCCAGCAGCACTTCACGAATGAATGAGCAGTTCTTC
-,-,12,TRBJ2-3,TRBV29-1,CSVVGVDDTQYF,TGCAGCGTTGTCGGCGTAGATGATACGCAGTATTTT
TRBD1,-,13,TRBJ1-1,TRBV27,CASSSSGGTEAFF,TGTGCCAGCAGTTCTTCAGGGGGCACTGAAGCTTTCTTT
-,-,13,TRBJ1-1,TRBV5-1,CASSSDGYTEAFF,TGCGCCAGCAGCTCGGACGGATACACTGAAGCTTTCTTT
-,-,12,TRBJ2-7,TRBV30,CAWSDSSYEQYF,TGTGCCTGGTCGGACAGCTCCTACGAGCAGTACTTC
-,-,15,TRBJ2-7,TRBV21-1,CASSKRRNRGDKQYF,TGTGCCAGCAGCAAAAGGAGAAACAGGGGTGATAAGCAGTACTTC
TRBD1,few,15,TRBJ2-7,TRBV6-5,CASSSRDRGWNEQYF,TGTGCCAGCAGCTCCCGGGACAGGGGTTGGAACGAGCAGTACTTC
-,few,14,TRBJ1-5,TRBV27,CASSRPGRDQPQHF,TGTGCCAGCAGCCGCCCCGGCCGGGATCAGCCCCAGCATTTT
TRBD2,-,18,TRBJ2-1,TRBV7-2,CASSPASSGGASYNEQFF,TGTGCCAGCAGCCCAGCATCAAGCGGGGGGGCCTCCTACAATGAGCAGTTCTTC
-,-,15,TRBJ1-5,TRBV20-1,CSAITQGRGNQPQHF,TGCAGTGCTATCACACAGGGCCGCGGCAATCAGCCCCAGCATTTT
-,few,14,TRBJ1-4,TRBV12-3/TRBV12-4,CASSFRGANEKLFF,TGTGCCAGCAGTTTTCGGGGAGCTAATGAAAAACTGTTTTTT
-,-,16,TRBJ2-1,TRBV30,CAYTRGVIAVKNEQFF,TGTGCCTATACAAGGGGGGTAATAGCGGTAAAAAATGAGCAGTTCTTC
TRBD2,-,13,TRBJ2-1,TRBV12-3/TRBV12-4,CATGTSGNNEQFF,TGTGCCACCGGGACTAGCGGGAACAATGAGCAGTTCTTC
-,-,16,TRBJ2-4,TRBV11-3,CASSARDKWTKNIQYF,TGTGCCAGCAGCGCCCGGGACAAATGGACCAAAAACATTCAGTACTTC
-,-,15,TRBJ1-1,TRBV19,CASSIRAQTNTEAFF,TGTGCCAGTAGTATAAGGGCACAGACGAACACTGAAGCTTTCTTT
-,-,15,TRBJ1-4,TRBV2,CASSRREGWSEKLFF,TGTGCCAGCAGCCGTCGGGAGGGATGGTCAGAAAAACTGTTTTTT
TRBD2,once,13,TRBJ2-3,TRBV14,CASRTSGRNTQYF,TGTGCCAGCAGAACTAGCGGGAGGAATACGCAGTATTTT
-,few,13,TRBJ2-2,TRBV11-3,CASSSGGAAWLFF,TGTGCCAGCAGCTCCGGGGGAGCAGCCTGGCTGTTTTTT
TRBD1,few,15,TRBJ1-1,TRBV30,CAWSRGKTGLTEAFF,TGTGCCTGGAGTCGGGGGAAGACAGGGCTGACTGAAGCTTTCTTT
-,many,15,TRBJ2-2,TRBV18,CASSPKVGGSGELFF,TGTGCCAGCTCCCCTAAGGTTGGCGGTTCCGGGGAGCTGTTTTTT
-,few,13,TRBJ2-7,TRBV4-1,CASSPARDYEQYF,TGCGCCAGCAGCCCCGCGCGGGACTACGAGCAGTACTTC
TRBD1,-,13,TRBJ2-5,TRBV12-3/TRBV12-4,CASSLNRGETQYF,TGTGCCAGCAGTTTAAACAGGGGGGAGACCCAGTACTTC